Below, 3 T cell receptor beta chains from the same sample are listed, as sequenced in a study of blood T cell repertoires in COVID-19. Clones were read by immunoSEQ multiplex PCR, and TCRdb kept only the in-frame ones, dropping some. The repertoire has about 260,000 clones, 85% of them found once; the top ten carry about 14%. The sequencing sample was made of peripheral blood. The receptor set was obtained from a human donor in a cohort sampled during active COVID-19.

This clone was counted once. The gene calls are TRBV29-1 and TRBJ1-1; TRBD1 matches 7 bases. CDR1 and CDR2 from the germline V gene are SQVTM and ANQGSEA. The CDR3 runs 13 residues. J gave up 6 bases and V 5 bases, and 9 bases lay outside the gene matches. DNA for the CDR3: TGCAGCGTTCGACAGGGTGGAGAAGCTGAAGCTTTCTTT. Its protein product is CSVRQGGEAEAFF.

The rearrangement joins TRBV9 to TRBJ2-5; 9 nucleotides line up with TRBD2. Per germline, CDR1 SGDLS and CDR2 YYNGEE. J lost 1 base, V lost 0 bases, and 10 bases had no gene match. The CDR3 totals 18 residues. DNA of the CDR3: TGTGCCAGCAGCGTAGGTCGTAGGAGCGGGAGGACCCAAGAGACCCAGTACTTC. Translated: CASSVGRRSGRTQETQYF. Full variable domain (missing parts from reference TRBV9 and TRBJ2-5): DSGVTQTPKHLITATGQRVTLRCSPRSGDLSVYWYQQSLDQGLQFLIQYYNGEERAKGNILERFSAQQFPDLHSELNLSSLELGDSALYFCASSVGRRSGRTQETQYFGPGTRLLVL.

The chain recombines TRBV2 with TRBJ2-3, with TRBD2 identical over 9 bases. The CDR3 contains 15 residues. Per the germline V gene, CDR1 is SNHLY and CDR2 is FYNNEI. Losses at the gene ends were 10 bases for V and 5 bases for J; bases not matched to a gene: 13. CDR3 DNA: TGTGCCACCCTTAGCGGGAGACATAGACAAGATACGCAGTATTTT. This sequence encodes CATLSGRHRQDTQYF.